This record concerns one TCR beta chain sequence. In the source study's methods: For nucleated cells, counts were estimated from reference gene primer amplification. Here immunoSEQ multiplex PCR was the method, and the copy in TCRdb shows in-frame clones only, minus some. The V and J calls and clone size were taken over from that table, and D and trimming were inferred from the DNA. The sample contains about 480,000 clones, approximately 89% of which appear only once. The source of the sample is a study of blood T cell repertoires in COVID-19. Study-wide context: Collection of acute and convalescent COVID-19 samples took place in the United States, Italy and Spain.

Germline-derived CDR1 and CDR2 are SEHNR and FQNEAQ (reference sequence). Deletions cut 1 base from V and 6 bases from J, with 12 bases between. The CDR3 length is 14 residues. Input material: peripheral blood. This TCR was sampled from a woman in her forties or fifties with COVID-19, enrolled during active disease. This chain links TRBV7-9 with TRBJ1-1; weak D call: TRBD1 (5 bases). This chain's CDR3 is CASSLGNLGPEAFF. CDR3 DNA: TGTGCCAGCAGCTTAGGCAACCTGGGGCCTGAAGCTTTCTTT.